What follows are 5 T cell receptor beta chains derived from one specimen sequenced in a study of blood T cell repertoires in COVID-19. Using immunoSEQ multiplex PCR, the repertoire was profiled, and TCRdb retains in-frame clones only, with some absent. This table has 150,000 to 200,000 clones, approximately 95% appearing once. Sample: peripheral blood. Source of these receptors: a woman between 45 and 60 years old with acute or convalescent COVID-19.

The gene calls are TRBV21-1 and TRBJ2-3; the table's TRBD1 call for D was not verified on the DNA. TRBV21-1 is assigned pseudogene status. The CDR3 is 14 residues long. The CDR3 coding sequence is TGTGCCAGCCGCCGGGACAGCGTCACAGATACGCAGTATTTT. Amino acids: CASRRDSVTDTQYF.

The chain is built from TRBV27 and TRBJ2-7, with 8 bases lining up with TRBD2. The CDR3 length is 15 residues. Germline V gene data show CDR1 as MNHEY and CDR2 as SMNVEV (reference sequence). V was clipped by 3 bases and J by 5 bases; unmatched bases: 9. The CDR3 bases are TGTGCCAGCAGTTTTGAGAGCGGGAGAAGTCACGAGCAGTACTTC. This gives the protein CASSFESGRSHEQYF.

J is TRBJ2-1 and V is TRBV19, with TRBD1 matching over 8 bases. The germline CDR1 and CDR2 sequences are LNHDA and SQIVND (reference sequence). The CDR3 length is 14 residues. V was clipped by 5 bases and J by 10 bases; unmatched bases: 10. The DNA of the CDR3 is TGTGCCAGTAGTCCCCGGACAGGGTCTTGGGAGCAGTTCTTC. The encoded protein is CASSPRTGSWEQFF.

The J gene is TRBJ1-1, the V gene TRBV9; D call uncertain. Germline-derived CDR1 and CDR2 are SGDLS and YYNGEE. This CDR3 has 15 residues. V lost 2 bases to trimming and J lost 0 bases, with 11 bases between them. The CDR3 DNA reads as TGTGCCAGCAGCGTTGATTTGAGTCTGAACACTGAAGCTTTCTTT. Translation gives CASSVDLSLNTEAFF.

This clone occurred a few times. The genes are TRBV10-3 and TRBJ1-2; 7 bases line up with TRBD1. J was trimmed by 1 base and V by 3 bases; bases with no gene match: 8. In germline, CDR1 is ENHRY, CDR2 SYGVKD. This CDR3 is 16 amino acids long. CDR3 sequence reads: CAISDRGGQFNYGYTF. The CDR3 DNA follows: TGTGCCATCAGTGACCGGGGGGGACAGTTTAACTATGGCTACACCTTC.